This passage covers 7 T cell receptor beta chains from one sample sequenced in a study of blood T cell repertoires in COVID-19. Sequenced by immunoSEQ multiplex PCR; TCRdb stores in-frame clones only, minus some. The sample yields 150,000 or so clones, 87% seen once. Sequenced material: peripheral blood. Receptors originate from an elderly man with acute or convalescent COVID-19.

CDR3 sequence reads: CASSENRYGQPQHF. DNA for the CDR3: TGTGCCAGCAGTGAAAACAGGTATGGTCAGCCCCAGCATTTT. The rearrangement links TRBV25-1 to TRBJ1-5; perhaps TRBD1 as D (5 bases). The CDR3 is 14 residues long. Trimming left V 2 bases short and J 6 bases short, with 11 bases between. CDR1 and CDR2 from the germline V gene are MGHDK and SYGVNS.

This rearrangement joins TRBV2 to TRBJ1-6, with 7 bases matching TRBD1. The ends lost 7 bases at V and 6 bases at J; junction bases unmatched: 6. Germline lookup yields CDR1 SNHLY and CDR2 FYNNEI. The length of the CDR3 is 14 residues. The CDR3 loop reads CASTLQGINSPLHF. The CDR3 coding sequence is TGTGCCAGCACCCTACAGGGGATTAATTCACCCCTCCACTTT.

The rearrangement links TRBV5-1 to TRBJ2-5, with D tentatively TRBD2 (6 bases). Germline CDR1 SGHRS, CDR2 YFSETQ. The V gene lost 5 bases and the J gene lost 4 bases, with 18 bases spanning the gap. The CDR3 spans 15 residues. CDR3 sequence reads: CASRISPGLGETQYF. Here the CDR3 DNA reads TGCGCCAGCAGGATTTCCCCGGGACTTGGAGAGACCCAGTACTTC.

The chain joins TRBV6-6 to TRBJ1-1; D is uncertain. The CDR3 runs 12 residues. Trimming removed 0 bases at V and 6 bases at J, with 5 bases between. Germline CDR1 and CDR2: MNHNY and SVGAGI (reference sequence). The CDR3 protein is CASSYSEAEAFF. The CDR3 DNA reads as TGTGCCAGCAGTTACTCGGAGGCTGAAGCTTTCTTT.

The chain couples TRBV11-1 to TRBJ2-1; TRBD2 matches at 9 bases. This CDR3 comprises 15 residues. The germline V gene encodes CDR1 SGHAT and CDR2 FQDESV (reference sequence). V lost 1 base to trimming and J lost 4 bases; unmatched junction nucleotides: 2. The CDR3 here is CASSLGLAEYNEQFF. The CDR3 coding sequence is TGTGCCAGCAGCTTAGGACTAGCGGAGTACAATGAGCAGTTCTTC.

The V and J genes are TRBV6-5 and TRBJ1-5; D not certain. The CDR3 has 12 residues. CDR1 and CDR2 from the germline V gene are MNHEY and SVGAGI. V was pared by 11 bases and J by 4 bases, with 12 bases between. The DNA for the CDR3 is TGTGCCGTTCGTCCCTTAAATCAGCCCCAGCATTTT. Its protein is CAVRPLNQPQHF.

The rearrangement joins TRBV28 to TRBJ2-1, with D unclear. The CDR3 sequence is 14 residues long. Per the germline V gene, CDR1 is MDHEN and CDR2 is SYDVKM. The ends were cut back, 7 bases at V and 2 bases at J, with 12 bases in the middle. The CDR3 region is CASNELLTYNEQFF. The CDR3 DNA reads TGTGCCAGCAATGAGCTACTGACCTACAATGAGCAGTTCTTC.